These 14 T cell receptor beta chains originate from one sample sequenced in a study of early T cells in non-severe SARS-CoV-2 infection (dated by TCRdb to the early 2020s). Receptors were amplified or captured by 5' RACE. The reads were generated on a NextSeq 500. TCRdb reanalyzed the raw reads on its own, using fastp at Q25 for trimming and MiXCR for clone calling, and kept in-frame beta chains. Records with the same CDR3 protein are collapsed into one entry carrying the most frequent genes and DNA. For this sample there are roughly 86,000 distinct CDR3 sequences; 14% to 15% appear just once. The ten largest clones capture just under 0.6% of the sample. Sequencing used whole blood. The receptor source for this set is an adult who was a healthcare worker with PCR-confirmed SARS-CoV-2 infection or an uninfected control (not recorded which).

The genes are TRBV12-3 or TRBV12-4 and TRBJ1-5, with D perhaps TRBD1 (5 bases). V dropped 6 bases and J dropped 5 bases, with 14 bases sitting between them. The CDR3 covers 14 residues. In nucleotides, the CDR3 is TGTGCCAGCAGCCAGTGGGGCTCCCATCAGCCCCAGCATTTT. It yields the protein CASSQWGSHQPQHF.

The CDR3 is CASTKRTVGEKLFF. Written as DNA, the CDR3 is TGTGCCAGCACCAAACGTACGGTCGGGGAAAAACTGTTTTTT. The chain links TRBV13 to TRBJ1-4; D gene ambiguous. The CDR3 length is 14 residues. CDR1 and CDR2 (germline): PRHDT, FYEKMQ (reference sequence). Between the trimmed V and J ends, which lost 7 bases and 8 bases, there was a span of 17 bases.

This clonotype was seen many times. The chain recombines TRBV18 with TRBJ1-1, with TRBD1 identical over 7 bases. The CDR3 loop spans 15 amino acids. Germline assignment: CDR1 KGHSH and CDR2 LQKENI. V lost 0 bases and J lost 2; bases outside the gene matches: 3. Written as DNA, the CDR3 is TGTGCCAGCTCACCACCGACAGGGAAAAACACTGAAGCTTTCTTT. Protein sequence: CASSPPTGKNTEAFF.

This chain links TRBV11-2 with TRBJ2-1; 8 bases are shared with TRBD1. J was trimmed by 6 bases and V by 10 bases; bases with no gene match: 5. Per the germline V gene, CDR1 is SGHAT and CDR2 is FQNNGV. The CDR3 covers 12 residues. CDR3 region: CATGQGSNEQFF. As DNA, the CDR3 is TGTGCCACCGGACAGGGAAGCAATGAGCAGTTCTTC.

The sample holds a few counts of this clonotype. The chain couples TRBV2 to TRBJ2-3; 13 bases are shared with TRBD2. The CDR3 has 16 amino acids. The V gene end was trimmed by 6 bases and the J gene end by 5 bases; junction bases not matched to a gene: 8. Looked up from germline, CDR1 is SNHLY and CDR2 is FYNNEI. The DNA of the CDR3 is TGTGCCAGCAGCCCGACTAGCGGGGGGCAGGTAGATACGCAGTATTTT. The encoded protein is CASSPTSGGQVDTQYF.

This chain joins TRBV2 and TRBJ2-1; 11 bases line up with TRBD2. V trimming: 6 bases; J trimming: 6 bases; junction bases outside the gene matches: 10. CDR1 is SNHLY, CDR2 FYNNEI, per germline. The CDR3 consists of 16 residues. CDR3 DNA: TGTGCCAGCAGGGTTAGCGGGGGGGCGAGGAGCAATGAGCAGTTCTTC. Translated: CASRVSGGARSNEQFF.

There are a few counts of this clonotype. The chain carries TRBV6-6 and TRBJ2-5; no reliable D call. The CDR3 sequence is 12 residues long. Trimming cost V 3 bases and J 5 bases, with 7 bases left between them. Germline V CDR1 and CDR2: MNHNY, SVGAGI (reference sequence). The CDR3 loop reads CASSYERETQYF. The CDR3 DNA reads as TGTGCCAGCAGTTATGAGAGGGAGACCCAGTACTTC.

The chain employs TRBV2 and TRBJ1-2; 8 bases are a match to TRBD1. Germline trimming cut 6 bases from V and 7 bases from J; bases unmatched to any gene: 10. From germline, CDR1 is SNHLY and CDR2 FYNNEI. This CDR3 has 14 amino acids. DNA for the CDR3: TGTGCCAGCAGATCCCTAGCAGGGGGCGGTGGCTACACCTTC. It specifies CASRSLAGGGGYTF.

This clonotype has ten or more counts. The chain uses TRBV7-2 and TRBJ1-1; 10 bases are a match to TRBD1. The CDR3 length is 22 residues. Germline loops: CDR1 SGHTA, CDR2 FQGNSA. V was clipped by 5 bases and J by 0 bases; unmatched bases: 24. CDR3 in amino acids: CASSPEVGTGEMLGSMNTEAFF. The CDR3 coding sequence is TGTGCCAGCAGCCCGGAAGTCGGGACAGGGGAGATGTTGGGCAGCATGAACACTGAAGCTTTCTTT.

This clonotype showed up just once. The V gene is TRBV7-9, the J gene TRBJ2-7, with 8 nucleotides matching TRBD1. The CDR3 length is 15 residues. Looked up from germline, CDR1 is SEHNR and CDR2 is FQNEAQ (reference sequence). Losses at the gene ends were 2 bases for V and 7 bases for J; bases not matched to a gene: 10. For the CDR3, the DNA is TGTGCCAGCAGCTTATACACCCAGGGGGCGCGAGAGCAGTACGTC. It codes for CASSLYTQGAREQYV.

In this sample, this clonotype turned up many times. CDR3 in amino acids: CASSGTAPNTGELFF. Written as DNA, the CDR3 is TGTGCCAGCAGCGGGACAGCTCCGAACACCGGGGAGCTGTTTTTT. This chain connects TRBV7-8 to TRBJ2-2; TRBD1 matches at 7 bases. The J segment lost 0 bases and the V segment lost 5 bases, leaving 3 bases of the junction unmatched. The CDR3 loop spans 15 amino acids. Germline CDR1 reads SGHVS; CDR2 reads FQNEAQ.

This clonotype occurred a few times. The genes are TRBV12-3 or TRBV12-4 and TRBJ2-1, with D possibly TRBD2 on 6 matching bases. V was shortened by 5 bases and J by 0 bases, with 11 bases between the two germline ends. The CDR3 consists of 15 residues. The CDR3 DNA is TGTGCCAGCAGTCCCGACGGGAGCTCCTACAATGAGCAGTTCTTC. Encoded protein: CASSPDGSSYNEQFF.

This clonotype came up a few times. V is TRBV28 and J is TRBJ2-3; D uncertain. The CDR3 consists of 16 residues. Germline V gene data show CDR1 as MDHEN and CDR2 as SYDVKM. Deletions cut 2 bases from V and 0 bases from J, with 12 bases between. This CDR3 is CASSLGSESSTDTQYF. CDR3 in DNA: TGTGCCAGCAGTTTAGGGTCGGAAAGTAGCACAGATACGCAGTATTTT.

This chain links TRBV29-1 with TRBJ1-1; D is unclear. The germline V and J ends were trimmed by 3 bases and 7 bases, with 9 bases remaining between them. The CDR3 covers 11 residues. Germline CDR1 reads SQVTM; CDR2 reads ANQGSEA. The CDR3 DNA is TGCAGCGTTGAGGAAGCCAGTGAAGCTTTCTTT. Translation gives CSVEEASEAFF.